This T cell receptor beta chain was recovered during a study of cytomegalovirus exposure and HLA in healthy donors. Study results and caveats: Upon later analysis, TCR association rates were observed to vary by HLA locus, being highest for DRB1 and lowest for HLA-C. Across donors, presence/absence analyses took sequencing depth to be roughly uniform. According to reports, the classifier identified cytomegalovirus status with high specificity and sensitivity. The authors later found HLA-associated TCR beta chains more clonally expanded than equally common others.

The study ran its PCR with 60 Vbeta and 13 Jbeta primers. Sequenced by immunoSEQ multiplex PCR; TCRdb stores in-frame clones only, minus some. The sample lists around 110,000 clones, roughly 76% seen once, with under 2.5% in the top ten. This CDR3 is 15 amino acids long. Germline values: CDR1 SGHAT, CDR2 FQNNGV. The J segment lost 0 bases and the V segment lost 1 base, leaving 3 bases of the junction unmatched. A word on this clone: The antigen remains unidentified.

This clonotype was sampled from a man under 40 in good health and CMV-seronegative. The rearrangement links TRBV11-2 to TRBJ2-7, with 7 positions matching TRBD2. The specimen was PBMCs. The CDR3 coding sequence is TGTGCCAGCAGCTTAGTGGGGGGGTCCTCCTACGAGCAGTACTTC. It codes for CASSLVGGSSYEQYF.